This T cell receptor beta chain was captured in a study of blood T cell repertoires in COVID-19. Under the authors' procedure: Cell counts per sample came from amplifying reference gene primers. Here immunoSEQ multiplex PCR was the method, and the copy in TCRdb shows in-frame clones only, minus some. The DNA gave D and trimming, while V, J and clone size come from that table. The table lists around 300,000 clones, around 90% of them singletons, with roughly 0.92% in the top ten. CDR1 and CDR2 (germline): MNHEY, SMNVEV (reference sequence). Germline trimming cut 4 bases from V and 3 bases from J; bases unmatched to any gene: 11. The CDR3 consists of 16 residues.

The sequenced sample was peripheral blood. This chain connects TRBV27 to TRBJ2-7, with 8 bases lining up with TRBD2. The clonotype originates from a woman between 40 and 55 years old who had recovered from COVID-19. The CDR3 reads CASSSLAGSGIYEQYF. The CDR3 region has the DNA TGTGCCAGCAGTTCCCTTGCTGGTAGCGGGATCTACGAGCAGTACTTC.